A selection of T cell receptor beta chains follows, all from one sample in a study of blood T cell repertoires in COVID-19. The table came from immunoSEQ multiplex PCR; TCRdb's copy has only in-frame clones and leaves some out. Of about 80,000 clones in the sample, about four fifths are singletons; the top ten hold roughly 9%. Sequencing was carried out using peripheral blood. The source is a human donor in a cohort sampled during active COVID-19. Each CDR3 is given with its conserved first and last residue. A D gene is named only where the DNA matches it firmly. The size of a clone is reported for some rows only, either as once, few or many, or as a class for expanded clones.

J: TRBJ2-5; V: TRBV7-6; D: TRBD2; size: NA; CDR3: CASSLPAAGAQETQYF; DNA: TGTGCCAGCAGCTTGCCCGCCGCGGGAGCTCAAGAGACCCAGTACTTC
J: TRBJ2-5; V: TRBV2; D: TRBD2; size: NA; CDR3: CAFSGGTSGLRETQYF; DNA: TGTGCCTTTTCCGGGGGGACTAGCGGCCTCCGAGAGACCCAGTACTTC
J: TRBJ1-5; V: TRBV7-3; D: NA; size: NA; CDR3: CASSSLRASGPQHF; DNA: TGTGCCAGCAGCTCCCTCAGGGCCTCGGGGCCCCAGCATTTT
J: TRBJ1-2; V: TRBV7-9; D: TRBD1; size: NA; CDR3: CASSSGQGEANYGYTF; DNA: TGTGCCAGCAGCTCGGGACAGGGGGAGGCTAACTATGGCTACACCTTC
J: TRBJ1-3; V: TRBV28; D: NA; size: NA; CDR3: CASKDFEEAYSGNTIYF; DNA: TGTGCCAGCAAGGATTTCGAGGAGGCCTACTCTGGAAACACCATATATTTT
J: TRBJ1-5; V: TRBV10-1; D: TRBD1; size: NA; CDR3: CASSGPAPVRDSRQPQHF; DNA: TGCGCCAGCAGTGGCCCGGCCCCGGTCCGGGACAGCAGACAGCCCCAGCATTTT
J: TRBJ1-1; V: TRBV6-5; D: NA; size: NA; CDR3: CASSYGGGRAEAFF; DNA: TGTGCCAGCAGTTACGGCGGGGGGAGGGCTGAAGCTTTCTTT
J: TRBJ2-5; V: TRBV5-1; D: TRBD2; size: NA; CDR3: CASSLRGGETQYF; DNA: TGCGCCAGCAGCTTGCGGGGGGGAGAGACCCAGTACTTC
J: TRBJ1-1; V: TRBV18; D: NA; size: NA; CDR3: CASSPPEALNTEAFF; DNA: TGTGCCAGCTCACCACCGGAGGCTTTGAACACTGAAGCTTTCTTT
J: TRBJ2-7; V: TRBV10-1; D: NA; size: NA; CDR3: CASSDRGRGEQYF; DNA: TGCGCCAGCAGTGACAGGGGACGGGGCGAGCAGTACTTC
J: TRBJ2-3; V: TRBV5-1; D: TRBD2; size: NA; CDR3: CASSLDSAGEHGDTQYF; DNA: TGCGCCAGCAGCTTGGATTCAGCGGGGGAGCATGGAGATACGCAGTATTTT
J: TRBJ2-4; V: TRBV5-6; D: TRBD1; size: NA; CDR3: CASSFDRVDIQYF; DNA: TGTGCCAGCAGCTTCGACAGGGTGGACATTCAGTACTTC
J: TRBJ1-4; V: TRBV7-9; D: TRBD1; size: NA; CDR3: CASSFYLRGNHEKLFF; DNA: TGTGCCAGCAGCTTTTATCTCAGGGGGAATCATGAAAAACTGTTTTTT
J: TRBJ2-3; V: TRBV7-9; D: NA; size: few; CDR3: CASSWGSTDTQYF; DNA: TGTGCCAGCAGCTGGGGCAGCACAGATACGCAGTATTTT
J: TRBJ1-4; V: TRBV5-1; D: NA; size: NA; CDR3: CASSFGKGREKLFF; DNA: TGCGCCAGCAGCTTCGGGAAGGGGAGGGAAAAACTGTTTTTT
J: TRBJ1-5; V: TRBV6-2/TRBV6-3; D: NA; size: NA; CDR3: CASSYRGGPQHF; DNA: TGTGCCAGCAGTTACCGCGGAGGGCCCCAGCATTTT
J: TRBJ2-5; V: TRBV7-2; D: TRBD2; size: NA; CDR3: CASSFSIAGMETQYF; DNA: TGTGCCAGCAGCTTTTCTATAGCGGGAATGGAGACCCAGTACTTC
J: TRBJ2-2; V: TRBV11-3; D: NA; size: NA; CDR3: CASSLGALDTGELFF; DNA: TGTGCCAGCAGCTTAGGGGCCCTTGACACCGGGGAGCTGTTTTTT
J: TRBJ2-7; V: TRBV2; D: NA; size: NA; CDR3: CASSVTTGGLRWEQYF; DNA: TGTGCCAGCAGTGTAACCACGGGGGGCCTTCGCTGGGAGCAGTACTTC
J: TRBJ2-4; V: TRBV21-1; D: NA; size: NA; CDR3: CASSTNTGTGGLAKNIQYF; DNA: TGTGCCAGCAGCACAAACACCGGGACAGGGGGACTAGCTAAAAACATTCAGTACTTC
J: TRBJ1-1; V: TRBV12-3/TRBV12-4; D: NA; size: NA; CDR3: CASSSAGGRAFF; DNA: TGTGCCAGCAGTTCCGCGGGGGGCAGAGCTTTCTTT
J: TRBJ1-2; V: TRBV19; D: TRBD1; size: NA; CDR3: CASSVDRGMSGYTF; DNA: TGTGCCAGTAGTGTGGACAGGGGTATGTCTGGCTACACCTTC
J: TRBJ2-1; V: TRBV5-1; D: NA; size: NA; CDR3: CASSLGGAGEREQFF; DNA: TGCGCCAGCAGCTTGGGGGGAGCAGGGGAGCGGGAGCAGTTCTTC
J: TRBJ2-3; V: TRBV27; D: TRBD2; size: NA; CDR3: CASRPPGTSGALDAQYF; DNA: TGTGCCAGCAGACCCCCGGGGACTAGCGGGGCTCTAGATGCGCAGTATTTT
J: TRBJ1-6; V: TRBV7-2; D: NA; size: NA; CDR3: CASSLEGVNSPLHF; DNA: TGTGCCAGCAGCTTAGAAGGGGTCAATTCACCCCTCCACTTT
J: TRBJ1-1; V: TRBV9; D: NA; size: few; CDR3: CASSVARATKAFF; DNA: TGTGCCAGCAGCGTAGCCAGGGCCACTAAAGCTTTCTTT
J: TRBJ2-1; V: TRBV28; D: NA; size: NA; CDR3: CASSLEFGGVPRDEQFF; DNA: TGTGCCAGCAGTTTAGAGTTCGGCGGGGTTCCTAGGGATGAGCAGTTCTTC
J: TRBJ1-1; V: TRBV3-1/TRBV3-2; D: TRBD1; size: NA; CDR3: CASAGWDRDTEAFF; DNA: TGTGCCAGCGCCGGGTGGGACAGAGACACTGAAGCTTTCTTT
J: TRBJ1-2; V: TRBV10-2; D: TRBD1; size: NA; CDR3: CASSESAVGTGGRIYGYTF; DNA: TGCGCCAGCAGTGAGTCGGCGGTGGGGACAGGGGGAAGAATCTATGGCTACACCTTC
J: TRBJ1-1; V: TRBV5-1; D: NA; size: NA; CDR3: CASSALAGTNTEAFF; DNA: TGCGCCAGCAGCGCCTTAGCCGGCACGAACACTGAAGCTTTCTTT
J: TRBJ2-3; V: TRBV5-1; D: NA; size: many; CDR3: CASSRREGTDTQYF; DNA: TGCGCCAGCAGCCGCAGGGAGGGCACAGATACGCAGTATTTT
J: TRBJ1-5; V: TRBV18; D: NA; size: NA; CDR3: CASSPQQDQPQHF; DNA: TGTGCCAGCTCACCCCAACAAGATCAGCCCCAGCATTTT
J: TRBJ2-7; V: TRBV6-6; D: NA; size: NA; CDR3: CASSYPEGSYEQYF; DNA: TGTGCCAGCAGTTACCCCGAGGGCTCCTACGAGCAGTACTTC
J: TRBJ1-1; V: TRBV6-2/TRBV6-3; D: TRBD1; size: NA; CDR3: CASSYRQGEPNTEAFF; DNA: TGTGCCAGCAGTTACCGACAGGGGGAACCGAACACTGAAGCTTTCTTT
J: TRBJ1-2; V: TRBV5-4; D: NA; size: NA; CDR3: CASSLRQDIGYTF; DNA: TGTGCCAGCAGCTTGAGGCAGGACATTGGCTACACCTTC
J: TRBJ2-7; V: TRBV2; D: TRBD1; size: NA; CDR3: CASSITGGPYEQYF; DNA: TGTGCCAGCAGTATTACAGGGGGCCCCTACGAGCAGTACTTC
J: TRBJ1-5; V: TRBV7-8; D: NA; size: NA; CDR3: CASSLQGSNQPQHF; DNA: TGTGCCAGCAGCCTGCAGGGATCCAATCAGCCCCAGCATTTT
J: TRBJ1-2; V: TRBV9; D: NA; size: few; CDR3: CASSVRGSYGYTF; DNA: TGTGCCAGCAGCGTAAGGGGGAGCTATGGCTACACCTTC
J: TRBJ1-1; V: TRBV5-4; D: TRBD1; size: once; CDR3: CASSLKGQGAEAFF; DNA: TGTGCCAGCAGCTTAAAGGGACAGGGGGCTGAAGCTTTCTTT
J: TRBJ1-5; V: TRBV7-3; D: TRBD1; size: NA; CDR3: CASSLTGSNQPQHF; DNA: TGTGCCAGCAGTTTGACAGGGTCCAATCAGCCCCAGCATTTT
J: TRBJ2-5; V: TRBV5-1; D: TRBD1; size: NA; CDR3: CASETGGQGKTQYF; DNA: TGCGCCAGTGAGACTGGGGGACAGGGAAAGACCCAGTACTTC
J: TRBJ1-1; V: TRBV3-1/TRBV3-2; D: TRBD1; size: NA; CDR3: CASSRDRVTEAFF; DNA: TGTGCCAGCAGCCGGGACAGGGTAACTGAAGCTTTCTTT
J: TRBJ1-4; V: TRBV12-3/TRBV12-4; D: NA; size: NA; CDR3: CATRDTDNEKLFF; DNA: TGTGCCACCCGGGACACCGATAATGAAAAACTGTTTTTT
J: TRBJ2-3; V: TRBV27; D: TRBD1; size: NA; CDR3: CASSPGTDTFVFSTDTQYF; DNA: TGTGCCAGCAGTCCAGGGACAGACACCTTCGTATTCAGCACAGATACGCAGTATTTT
J: TRBJ2-3; V: TRBV11-2; D: TRBD1; size: NA; CDR3: CASRRGTGGTDTQYF; DNA: TGTGCCAGCAGAAGGGGGACAGGGGGCACAGATACGCAGTATTTT
J: TRBJ1-1; V: TRBV2; D: NA; size: once; CDR3: CASSGTGRNTEAFF; DNA: TGTGCCAGCAGTGGTACTGGGAGGAACACTGAAGCTTTCTTT
J: TRBJ1-6; V: TRBV9; D: NA; size: NA; CDR3: CASSQTGEGPSPLHF; DNA: TGTGCCAGCAGCCAGACGGGGGAAGGGCCTTCACCCCTCCACTTT
J: TRBJ1-5; V: TRBV6-5; D: NA; size: NA; CDR3: CASTKGGMGNQPQHF; DNA: TGTGCCAGCACCAAGGGAGGGATGGGCAATCAGCCCCAGCATTTT
J: TRBJ1-4; V: TRBV7-9; D: NA; size: few; CDR3: CASSLTENFNEKLFF; DNA: TGTGCCAGCAGCTTGACAGAAAACTTCAATGAAAAACTGTTTTTT
J: TRBJ2-3; V: TRBV5-5; D: TRBD1; size: NA; CDR3: CASSLGRTGGTDTQYF; DNA: TGTGCCAGCAGCTTGGGCCGGACAGGGGGCACAGATACGCAGTATTTT
J: TRBJ2-2; V: TRBV7-3; D: NA; size: NA; CDR3: CASREQGNTGELFF; DNA: TGTGCCAGCAGAGAACAGGGTAACACCGGGGAGCTGTTTTTT
J: TRBJ2-7; V: TRBV2; D: NA; size: NA; CDR3: CASSILAGEQYF; DNA: TGTGCCAGCAGTATCCTAGCAGGAGAGCAGTACTTC
J: TRBJ2-2; V: TRBV9; D: TRBD2; size: NA; CDR3: CASSVDPARGGTGELFF; DNA: TGTGCCAGCAGCGTAGACCCCGCCCGGGGGGGTACCGGGGAGCTGTTTTTT
J: TRBJ2-7; V: TRBV28; D: NA; size: NA; CDR3: CASSLWGERANSF; DNA: TGTGCCAGCAGTTTATGGGGGGAGCGGGCGAATTCCTTC
J: TRBJ2-7; V: TRBV2; D: NA; size: NA; CDR3: CASRVYYEQYF; DNA: TGTGCCAGCAGGGTCTACTACGAGCAGTACTTC